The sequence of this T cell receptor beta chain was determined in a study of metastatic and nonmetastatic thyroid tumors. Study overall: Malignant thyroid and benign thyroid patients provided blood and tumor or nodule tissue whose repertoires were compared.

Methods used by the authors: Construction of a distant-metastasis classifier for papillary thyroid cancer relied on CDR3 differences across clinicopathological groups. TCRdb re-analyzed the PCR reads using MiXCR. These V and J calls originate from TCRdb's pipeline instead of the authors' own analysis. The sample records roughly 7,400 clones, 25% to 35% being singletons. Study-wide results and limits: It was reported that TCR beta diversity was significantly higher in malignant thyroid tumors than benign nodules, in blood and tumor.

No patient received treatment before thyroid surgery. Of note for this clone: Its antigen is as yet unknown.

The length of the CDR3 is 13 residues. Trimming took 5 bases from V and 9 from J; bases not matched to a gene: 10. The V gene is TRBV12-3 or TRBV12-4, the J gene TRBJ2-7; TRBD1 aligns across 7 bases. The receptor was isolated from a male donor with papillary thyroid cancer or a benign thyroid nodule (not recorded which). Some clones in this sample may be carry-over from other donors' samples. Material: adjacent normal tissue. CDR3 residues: CASSPPGTVRQYF. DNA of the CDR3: TGTGCCAGCAGTCCCCCCGGGACAGTTAGGCAGTACTTC.